These 28 T cell receptor beta chains originate from one sample sequenced in a study of CD8+ T cells in alopecia areata (dated by TCRdb to 2016 to 2019). Read against the paper, the sample's time point label means: baseline before oral tofacitinib. Library preparation employed the immunoSEQ multiplex PCR assay. RNA was extracted from all samples and reverse transcribed into cDNA as template for TCR sequencing. TCRdb provides this immuneACCESS table in a form limited to in-frame rearrangements. Some clones are lacking; in checked studies, under half of them reflect an unresolved V gene, and why the rest are absent is not known. The sample includes roughly 130,000 clones, with 58% observed a single time. The top ten clones comprise less than 5.5% of the sample. The source was CD4+ T cells sorted from blood, collected at week 0. The receptors come from a human donor with alopecia areata.

This clone was seen a single time. The chain is built from TRBV9 and TRBJ2-5; perhaps TRBD2 as D (5 bases). Germline V gene lookup returns CDR1 SGDLS and CDR2 YYNGEE. Deletions cut 3 bases from V and 2 bases from J, with 11 bases between. CDR3 length equals 14 residues. CDR3 residues: CASSGRTGQETQYF. CDR3 coding DNA: TGTGCCAGCAGCGGTCGGACGGGACAAGAGACCCAGTACTTC.

As regards this clone: This sample includes further DNA sequences coding for the same CDR3. V and J are TRBV28 and TRBJ1-1; D unclear. CDR1 and CDR2 (germline): MDHEN, SYDVKM. Trimming stripped 3 bases from V and 4 bases from J, with 6 bases between. The CDR3 covers 12 residues. CDR3 loop: CASSFRGTEAFF. CDR3 DNA sequence: TGTGCCAGCAGTTTTCGCGGCACTGAAGCTTTCTTT.

J is TRBJ1-1 and V is TRBV5-6; perhaps TRBD1 as D (5 bases). Trimming pared 0 bases from V and 10 bases from J, leaving 13 bases between. The CDR3 is made up of 13 amino acids. The germline gives CDR1 SGHDT, CDR2 YYEEEE. As DNA, the CDR3 is TGTGCCAGCAGCTTGGGTCTCAGGGATGGAGCTTTCTTT. Protein: CASSLGLRDGAFF.

This clone was counted ten times or more. The chain is built from TRBV12-5 and TRBJ2-3; TRBD1 is a possible D gene (6 bases). CDR1 is LGHNT, CDR2 FRNRAP, per germline. V was trimmed by 5 bases and J by 10 bases, leaving 13 bases between them. This CDR3 region has 12 residues. CDR3 region: CASGPGQLAQYF. In nucleotides, the CDR3 is TGTGCTAGTGGTCCCGGACAGCTCGCGCAGTATTTT.

CDR3 sequence reads: CASRTQGAGTGELFF. In DNA, the CDR3 is TGTGCCAGCAGAACTCAGGGGGCAGGCACCGGGGAGCTGTTTTTT. The V call is TRBV6-6, the J call TRBJ2-2; 8 bases agree with TRBD1. CDR3 size: 15 residues. Per germline, CDR1 MNHNY and CDR2 SVGAGI (reference sequence). After removal of 6 bases from V and 4 bases from J, the junction contained 7 bases not matched to a gene.

J is TRBJ1-5 and V is TRBV27; 8 positions match TRBD1. Per the germline V gene, CDR1 is MNHEY and CDR2 is SMNVEV (reference sequence). The CDR3 extends over 14 amino acids. Germline trimming cut 6 bases from V and 3 bases from J; bases unmatched to any gene: 4. The CDR3 region is CASSKDRVNQPQHF. CDR3 sequence (DNA): TGTGCCAGCAGCAAGGACAGGGTCAATCAGCCCCAGCATTTT.

The gene calls are TRBV6-5 and TRBJ1-1; no clear D. CDR3 size: 13 residues. Trimming removed 5 bases from V and 5 bases from J, with 12 bases in between. Germline V gene lookup returns CDR1 MNHEY and CDR2 SVGAGI. The CDR3 sequence is CASSRHRATEAFF. For the CDR3, the DNA is TGTGCCAGCAGTCGTCACCGGGCGACTGAAGCTTTCTTT.

The V gene is TRBV2, the J gene TRBJ2-3; D not certain. This CDR3 spans 12 amino acids. The germline V gene encodes CDR1 SNHLY and CDR2 FYNNEI. V was cut by 4 bases and J by 3 bases, with 5 bases left in between. The CDR3 nucleotides are TGTGCCAGCAGTGCTGCGACAGATACGCAGTATTTT. It translates to CASSAATDTQYF.

This chain connects TRBV18 to TRBJ2-7; 7 bases align to TRBD2. V lost 3 bases to trimming and J lost 2 bases; unmatched junction nucleotides: 7. CDR3 length equals 15 residues. The germline V gene encodes CDR1 KGHSH and CDR2 LQKENI. CDR3 region: CASSPQTSRTYEQYF. The CDR3, as DNA: TGTGCCAGCTCACCGCAGACTAGCAGAACCTACGAGCAGTACTTC.

CDR3 coding DNA: TGCAGCGTGAGACGGGACGGCTCCTACGAGCAGTACTTC. Its translation is CSVRRDGSYEQYF. V and J are TRBV29-1 and TRBJ2-7; D assignment may be TRBD1 or TRBD2 (5 bases each). Germline loops: CDR1 SQVTM, CDR2 ANQGSEA. This CDR3 comprises 13 residues. Deletions cut 6 bases from V and 0 bases from J, with 12 bases between.

This clone was picked up one time. This sequence joins TRBV6-1 and TRBJ2-1; 11 bases are a match to TRBD2. This CDR3 has 16 residues. CDR1 MNHNS and CDR2 SASEGT come from the germline V gene. V dropped 4 bases and J dropped 5; count of bases not matched to a gene: 7. For the CDR3, the DNA is TGTGCCAGCAGTGGCCCCGGGACTAGCGGAAACAATGAGCAGTTCTTC. Translating gives CASSGPGTSGNNEQFF.

This clone occurred once. This chain joins TRBV9 and TRBJ2-1; D is unresolved. The CDR3 sequence is 15 residues long. Germline CDR1 SGDLS, CDR2 YYNGEE. Trimming took off 1 base at V and 5 bases at J, with 13 bases between the two ends. CDR3 in amino acids: CASSVRSMADNEQFF. DNA of the CDR3: TGTGCCAGCAGCGTAAGGTCCATGGCCGACAATGAGCAGTTCTTC.

This clone showed up just a few times. The J gene is TRBJ2-1, the V gene TRBV11-2; 13 bases are a match to TRBD2. There are 16 residues in the CDR3. In germline, CDR1 is SGHAT, CDR2 FQNNGV. With V trimmed by 0 bases and J by 6 bases, 2 bases remained unmatched. The CDR3 is CASSLELAGGINEQFF. In DNA form, the CDR3 reads TGTGCCAGCAGCTTAGAACTAGCGGGAGGGATCAATGAGCAGTTCTTC.

The rearrangement joins TRBV6-6 to TRBJ1-1; tentatively, D is TRBD1 (5 bases). Germline V gives CDR1 MNHNY, CDR2 SVGAGI (reference sequence). The CDR3 extends over 14 amino acids. V was shortened by 0 bases and J by 1 base, with 6 bases between the two germline ends. The CDR3 DNA is TGTGCCAGCAGTTACTCGAGGGGGAACACTGAAGCTTTCTTT. Translating gives CASSYSRGNTEAFF.

Only a few counts were recorded for this clone. This rearrangement joins TRBV29-1 to TRBJ1-5, with D possibly matching TRBD1 (6 bases). The CDR3 is made up of 14 amino acids. The germline CDR1 and CDR2 sequences are SQVTM and ANQGSEA. Deletions cut 4 bases from V and 0 bases from J, with 10 bases between. The CDR3 DNA is TGCAGCGTTGGAGGGGGGAATAGCAATCAGCCCCAGCATTTT. Translated: CSVGGGNSNQPQHF. The variable domain in full, completed from reference TRBV29-1 and TRBJ1-5, reads SAVISQKPSRDICQRGTSLTIQCQVDSQVTMMFWYRQQPGQSLTLIATANQGSEATYESGFVIDKFPISRPNLTFSTLTVSNMSPEDSSIYLCSVGGGNSNQPQHFGDGTRLSIL.

The chain links TRBV10-3 to TRBJ2-1; 12 bases fit TRBD2. CDR3 size: 16 residues. Germline V CDR1 and CDR2: ENHRY, SYGVKD. The trim removed 5 bases at V and 3 bases at J, leaving 5 bases unmatched. CDR3 region: CAISLETSGGYNEQFF. DNA of the CDR3: TGTGCCATCAGTTTGGAGACTAGCGGGGGCTACAATGAGCAGTTCTTC.

V usage is TRBV4-1 and J usage is TRBJ1-2, with D uncertain. This CDR3 is built from 15 residues. Germline V gene lookup returns CDR1 MGHRA and CDR2 YSYEKL. The V end was cut by 0 bases, the J end by 4 bases, with 12 bases between. CDR3 nucleotides: TGCGCCAGCAGCCAAGATCAGAACACTCGCTATGGCTACACCTTC. As protein: CASSQDQNTRYGYTF.

The sample holds many counts of this clone. The rearrangement links TRBV11-2 to TRBJ1-1; 9 bases agree with TRBD1. The CDR3 has 14 amino acids. Losses at the gene ends were 5 bases for V and 6 bases for J; bases not matched to a gene: 7. Germline assignment: CDR1 SGHAT and CDR2 FQNNGV. The CDR3 protein is CASSGTGQGPEAFF. The CDR3 DNA follows: TGTGCCAGCAGCGGGACGGGACAGGGCCCTGAAGCTTTCTTT.

The chain couples TRBV6-6 to TRBJ2-1, with 8 nucleotides matching TRBD1. The CDR3 totals 12 residues. Germline-derived CDR1 and CDR2 are MNHNY and SVGAGI (reference sequence). The V and J ends lost 5 bases and 10 bases, in that order; junction bases with no gene match: 4. CDR3 DNA: TGTGCCAGCAGTAGCAGGGGGCTAGAGCAGTTCTTC. It specifies CASSSRGLEQFF.

This clone was counted between two and nine times. V gene TRBV11-2 combines with J gene TRBJ2-5; no definite D call. Germline assignment: CDR1 SGHAT and CDR2 FQNNGV. V lost 0 bases, J lost 2 bases, and 4 bases lay in between. This CDR3 is built from 13 residues. CDR3 region: CASSLETQETQYF. In nucleotides, the CDR3 is TGTGCCAGCAGCTTAGAGACGCAAGAGACCCAGTACTTC. Full variable domain (rest looked up from reference TRBV11-2 and TRBJ2-5): EAGVAQSPRYKIIEKRQSVAFWCNPISGHATLYWYQQILGQGPKLLIQFQNNGVVDDSQLPKDRFSAERLKGVDSTLKIQPAKLEDSAVYLCASSLETQETQYFGPGTRLLVL.

This sequence joins TRBV10-3 and TRBJ2-5; D not resolved. V was cut by 6 bases and J by 1 base, with 9 bases left in between. Germline-derived CDR1 and CDR2 are ENHRY and SYGVKD. The length of the CDR3 is 13 residues. CDR3 bases: TGTGCCATCAGGGGGATGGTCCAAGAGACCCAGTACTTC. This sequence encodes CAIRGMVQETQYF.

The gene calls are TRBV7-2 and TRBJ2-3; D not certain. Trimming left V 5 bases short and J 2 bases short, with 14 bases between. The CDR3 is made up of 15 amino acids. Germline CDR1 is SGHTA and CDR2 is FQGNSA. The DNA for the CDR3 is TGTGCCAGCAGCCCCCCCGGGTCGAACACAGATACGCAGTATTTT. Protein sequence: CASSPPGSNTDTQYF.

The rearrangement links TRBV6-5 to TRBJ2-2; D might be TRBD1 (5 bases). Between the trimmed V and J ends, which lost 5 bases and 7 bases, there was a span of 11 bases. The CDR3 is 13 amino acids. Germline loops: CDR1 MNHEY, CDR2 SVGAGI. The CDR3 protein is CASSPRTYGELFF. As DNA, the CDR3 is TGTGCCAGCAGTCCCCGGACATACGGGGAGCTGTTTTTT.

This clone was seen a handful of times. This chain connects TRBV5-4 to TRBJ1-2; D may be TRBD1 (5 bases). The CDR3 length is 14 residues. Per the germline V gene, CDR1 is SGHNT and CDR2 is YYREEE (reference sequence). With 5 bases removed from V and 8 bases from J, the gap between germline ends came to 19 bases. The CDR3 DNA is TGTGCCAGCAGGGATGCGGGGGGACGGCGAGGCTACACCTTC. It yields the protein CASRDAGGRRGYTF.

The chain couples TRBV19 to TRBJ1-2, with 8 bases that match TRBD1. J lost 8 bases, V lost 4 bases, and 6 bases had no gene match. The CDR3 length is 13 residues. Per germline, CDR1 LNHDA and CDR2 SQIVND (reference sequence). The CDR3 spells CASSTSDRDGYTF. CDR3 nucleotides: TGTGCCAGTAGTACGTCGGACAGGGACGGCTACACCTTC.

The chain recombines TRBV6-5 with TRBJ1-4, with 7 bases lining up with TRBD1. After removal of 0 bases from V and 4 bases from J, the junction contained 2 bases not matched to a gene. The CDR3 extends over 15 amino acids. Germline loops: CDR1 MNHEY, CDR2 SVGAGI. The CDR3 DNA is TGTGCCAGCAGTTACTCGGGGACAGATAATGAAAAACTGTTTTTT. Amino acids: CASSYSGTDNEKLFF.

This chain links TRBV9 with TRBJ2-3, with D possibly matching TRBD2 (6 bases). CDR3 length equals 14 residues. The germline V gene encodes CDR1 SGDLS and CDR2 YYNGEE. Trimming pared 3 bases from V and 0 bases from J, leaving 8 bases between. CDR3 sequence (DNA): TGTGCCAGCAGCGCCGGGACTAGCACAGATACGCAGTATTTT. It encodes CASSAGTSTDTQYF.

This clone was picked up a small number of times. V is TRBV6-6 and J is TRBJ2-1; 9 positions agree with TRBD2. Germline values: CDR1 MNHNY, CDR2 SVGAGI (reference sequence). The CDR3 extends over 16 amino acids. V gave up 6 bases and J gave up 3 bases; unmatched junction bases: 9. In DNA form, the CDR3 reads TGTGCCAGCAGCCAAGTAGCGGGGGATTACTACAATGAGCAGTTCTTC. This codes for CASSQVAGDYYNEQFF.